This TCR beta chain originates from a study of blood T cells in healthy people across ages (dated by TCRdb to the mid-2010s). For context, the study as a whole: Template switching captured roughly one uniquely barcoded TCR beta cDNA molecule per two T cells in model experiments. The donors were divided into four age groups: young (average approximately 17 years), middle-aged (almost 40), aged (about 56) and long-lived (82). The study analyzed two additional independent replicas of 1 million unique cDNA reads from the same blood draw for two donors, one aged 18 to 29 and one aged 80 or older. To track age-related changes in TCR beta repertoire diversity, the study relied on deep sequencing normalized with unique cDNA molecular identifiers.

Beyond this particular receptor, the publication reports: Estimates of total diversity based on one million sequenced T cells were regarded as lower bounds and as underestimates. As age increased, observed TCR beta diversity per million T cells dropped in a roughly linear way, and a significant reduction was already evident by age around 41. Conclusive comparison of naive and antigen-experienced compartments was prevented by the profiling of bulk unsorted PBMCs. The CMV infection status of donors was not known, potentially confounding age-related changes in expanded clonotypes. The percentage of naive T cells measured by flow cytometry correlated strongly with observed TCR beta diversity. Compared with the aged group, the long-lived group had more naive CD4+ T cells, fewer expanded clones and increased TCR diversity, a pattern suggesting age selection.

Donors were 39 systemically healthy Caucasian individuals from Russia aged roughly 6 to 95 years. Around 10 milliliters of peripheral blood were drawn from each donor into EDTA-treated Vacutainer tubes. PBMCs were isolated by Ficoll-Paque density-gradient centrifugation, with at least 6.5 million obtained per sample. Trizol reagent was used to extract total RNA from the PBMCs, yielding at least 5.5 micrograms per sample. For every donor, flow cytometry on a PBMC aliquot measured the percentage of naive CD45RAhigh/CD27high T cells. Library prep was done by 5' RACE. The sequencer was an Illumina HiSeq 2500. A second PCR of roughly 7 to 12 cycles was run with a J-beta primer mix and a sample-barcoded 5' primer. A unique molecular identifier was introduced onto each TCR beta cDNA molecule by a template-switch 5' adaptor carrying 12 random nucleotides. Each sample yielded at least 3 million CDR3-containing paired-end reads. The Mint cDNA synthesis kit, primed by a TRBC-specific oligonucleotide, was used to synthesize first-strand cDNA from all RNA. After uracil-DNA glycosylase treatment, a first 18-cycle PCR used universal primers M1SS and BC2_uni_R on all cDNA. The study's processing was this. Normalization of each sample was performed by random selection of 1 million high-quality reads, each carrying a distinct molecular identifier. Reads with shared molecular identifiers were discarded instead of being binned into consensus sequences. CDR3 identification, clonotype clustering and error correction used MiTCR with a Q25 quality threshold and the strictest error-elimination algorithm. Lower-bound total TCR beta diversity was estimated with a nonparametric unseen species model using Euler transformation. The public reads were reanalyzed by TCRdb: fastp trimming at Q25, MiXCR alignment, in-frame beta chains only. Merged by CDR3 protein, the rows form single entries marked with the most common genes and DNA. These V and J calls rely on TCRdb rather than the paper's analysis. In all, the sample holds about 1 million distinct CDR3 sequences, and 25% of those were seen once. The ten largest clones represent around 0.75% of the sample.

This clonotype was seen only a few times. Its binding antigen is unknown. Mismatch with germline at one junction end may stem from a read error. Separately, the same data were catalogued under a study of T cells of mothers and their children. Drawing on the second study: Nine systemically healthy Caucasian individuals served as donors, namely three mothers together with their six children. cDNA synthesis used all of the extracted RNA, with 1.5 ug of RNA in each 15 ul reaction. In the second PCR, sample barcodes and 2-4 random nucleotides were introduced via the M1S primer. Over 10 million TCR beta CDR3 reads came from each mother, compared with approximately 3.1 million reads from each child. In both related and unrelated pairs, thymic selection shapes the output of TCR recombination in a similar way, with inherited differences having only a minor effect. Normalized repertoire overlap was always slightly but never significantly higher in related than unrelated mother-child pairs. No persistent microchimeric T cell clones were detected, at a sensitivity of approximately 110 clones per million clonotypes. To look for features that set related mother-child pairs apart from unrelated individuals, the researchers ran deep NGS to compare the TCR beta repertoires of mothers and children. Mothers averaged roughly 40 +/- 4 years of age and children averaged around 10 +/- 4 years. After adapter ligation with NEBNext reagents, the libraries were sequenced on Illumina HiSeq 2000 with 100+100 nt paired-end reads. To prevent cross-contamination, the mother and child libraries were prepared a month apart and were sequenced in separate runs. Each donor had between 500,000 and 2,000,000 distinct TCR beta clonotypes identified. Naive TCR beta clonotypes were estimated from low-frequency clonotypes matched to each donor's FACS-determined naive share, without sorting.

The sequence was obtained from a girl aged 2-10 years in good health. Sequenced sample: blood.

The nucleotide sequence is TGTACCAGCAGCCCGGGACAGCTACAAGAGACCCAGTACTTC. The resulting protein is CTSSPGQLQETQYF. The sequence links TRBV28 to TRBJ2-5; 7 middle bases align to TRBD1. Spanning cysteine to phenylalanine, the CDR3 consists of 14 amino acids. The DNA shown is the 42-base CDR3, in frame from base 1. For CDR1 and CDR2, the germline V gene lists MDHEN and SYDVKM.